Listed below are T cell receptor beta chains from one sample, sequenced in a study of cytomegalovirus exposure and HLA in healthy donors. Profiling relied on immunoSEQ multiplex PCR, and the TCRdb table lists in-frame clones only, not all of them. The sample has about 110,000 clones, 85% to 90% seen once; the top ten hold more than 2%. Sequencing was performed on PBMCs. The receptors stem from a woman aged 18-30 years in good health and CMV-seronegative. CDR3s include the opening cysteine and the closing phenylalanine or tryptophan. The order of the fields is J gene, clone size, V gene, CDR3 length, D gene, CDR3 protein, CDR3 DNA. The D gene is left open where the match is weak. Only part of the rows carry a size: once, few, many, or a class if the clone is expanded.

>TRBJ2-5|NA|TRBV7-2|13|NA
CASSLSVEETQYF
TGTGCCAGCAGCTTATCGGTTGAAGAGACCCAGTACTTC
>TRBJ2-3|NA|TRBV9|15|TRBD2
CASSWEGRFQDTQYF
TGTGCCAGCAGTTGGGAGGGCCGTTTCCAAGATACGCAGTATTTT
>TRBJ2-5|NA|TRBV27|14|NA
CASSLRIKEETQYF
TGTGCCAGCAGTTTGCGGATTAAGGAGGAGACCCAGTACTTC
>TRBJ2-7|NA|TRBV28|13|NA
CASSFPGTYEQYF
TGTGCCAGCAGTTTTCCGGGAACCTACGAGCAGTACTTC
>TRBJ1-1|NA|TRBV7-8|13|TRBD1
CASSPNRDREAFF
TGTGCCAGCAGCCCAAACCGGGACAGGGAAGCTTTCTTT
>TRBJ2-3|NA|TRBV20-1|11|NA
CSASNTDTQYF
TGCAGTGCTAGTAATACAGATACGCAGTATTTT
>TRBJ2-3|NA|TRBV30|13|TRBD2
CAREEGGTDTQYF
TGTGCCCGGGAGGAGGGAGGGACAGATACGCAGTATTTT
>TRBJ2-2|NA|TRBV18|16|NA
CASSPYGGPSTGELFF
TGTGCCAGCTCACCGTACGGGGGGCCTAGCACCGGGGAGCTGTTTTTT
>TRBJ2-3|NA|TRBV9|14|NA
CASSSTAPTDTQYF
TGTGCCAGCAGCTCCACTGCCCCCACAGATACGCAGTATTTT
>TRBJ1-1|NA|TRBV10-1|12|NA
CASSESTPGAFF
TGCGCCAGCAGTGAGTCAACGCCCGGAGCTTTCTTT
>TRBJ2-6|NA|TRBV14|14|NA
CASSQAGRANVLTF
TGTGCCAGCAGCCAAGCAGGGAGGGCCAACGTCCTGACTTTC
>TRBJ2-7|NA|TRBV5-1|14|NA
CASSSDGGGGEQYF
TGCGCCAGCAGCTCTGATGGGGGGGGCGGCGAGCAGTACTTC
>TRBJ2-2|NA|TRBV28|16|TRBD2
CASSKGTSGNTGELFF
TGTGCCAGCTCTAAAGGGACTAGCGGGAACACCGGGGAGCTGTTTTTT
>TRBJ2-2|NA|TRBV6-1|15|TRBD1
CASRTGTANTGELFF
TGTGCCAGCAGGACCGGGACAGCGAACACCGGGGAGCTGTTTTTT
>TRBJ1-2|NA|TRBV10-3|13|NA
CAISELQGGGYTF
TGTGCCATCAGTGAGTTACAGGGCGGTGGCTACACCTTC
>TRBJ1-4|NA|TRBV7-2|16|TRBD1
CASSDYRGGTNEKLFF
TGTGCCAGCAGCGACTACAGGGGAGGAACTAATGAAAAACTGTTTTTT
>TRBJ2-7|NA|TRBV7-6|13|NA
CASSLGQFYEQYF
TGTGCCAGCAGCTTAGGACAGTTCTACGAGCAGTACTTC
>TRBJ1-5|few|TRBV4-3|16|NA
CASSQGIQGNVQPQHF
TGCGCCAGCAGCCAAGGGATACAGGGAAATGTGCAGCCCCAGCATTTT
>TRBJ1-6|NA|TRBV30|14|TRBD1
CAWRQGLSNSPLHF
TGTGCCTGGAGACAGGGGTTATCCAATTCACCCCTCCACTTT
>TRBJ2-3|NA|TRBV6-4|16|TRBD2
CASSDSVAGGSDTQYF
TGTGCCAGCAGTGACTCAGTAGCGGGGGGCTCAGATACGCAGTATTTT
>TRBJ2-7|once|TRBV28|18|NA
CASSFRNLGGRSKYEQYF
TGTGCCAGCAGTTTCCGCAACTTAGGCGGTCGATCCAAATACGAGCAGTACTTC
>TRBJ1-1|NA|TRBV7-9|14|NA
CASSSLTGNTEAFF
TGTGCCAGCAGCTCGTTAACGGGGAACACTGAAGCTTTCTTT
>TRBJ2-7|few|TRBV7-2|14|NA
CASSLYYSSYEQYF
TGTGCCAGCAGCTTATATTACAGTTCCTACGAGCAGTACTTC
>TRBJ2-7|NA|TRBV14|15|TRBD1
CASSFGQASSYEQYF
TGTGCCAGCAGCTTTGGACAGGCGAGCTCCTACGAGCAGTACTTC
>TRBJ1-5|NA|TRBV28|14|NA
CASNGLSRSQPQHF
TGTGCCAGCAACGGCCTGAGTCGGAGTCAGCCCCAGCATTTT
>TRBJ1-5|few|TRBV27|14|NA
CASRRTGDFQPQHF
TGTGCCAGCCGCCGGACTGGGGATTTCCAGCCCCAGCATTTT
>TRBJ1-1|NA|TRBV5-6|15|NA
CASSRPGGMNTEAFF
TGTGCCAGCAGCCGTCCTGGGGGGATGAACACTGAAGCTTTCTTT
>TRBJ1-2|NA|TRBV27|17|NA
CASSSIKGGAPGVGYTF
TGTGCCAGCAGTTCAATCAAGGGCGGGGCGCCCGGTGTGGGCTACACCTTC
>TRBJ2-2|NA|TRBV30|12|TRBD2
CAWTGGPAELFF
TGTGCCTGGACGGGGGGGCCTGCGGAGCTGTTTTTT
>TRBJ2-7|once|TRBV5-6|18|TRBD2
CASSLGTSGRRGSYEQYF
TGTGCCAGCTCTTTGGGGACTAGCGGGAGGAGGGGCTCCTACGAGCAGTACTTC
>TRBJ1-5|NA|TRBV28|16|NA
CASFRTRTRGNQPQHF
TGTGCCAGCTTCCGAACCCGGACAAGGGGCAATCAGCCCCAGCATTTT
>TRBJ2-5|NA|TRBV30|13|TRBD2
CAASGTSQETQYF
TGTGCCGCCTCCGGGACTAGCCAAGAGACCCAGTACTTC
>TRBJ2-7|medium-sized|TRBV2|11|NA
CASLRLYEQYF
TGTGCCAGCCTGAGACTCTACGAGCAGTACTTC
>TRBJ2-2|NA|TRBV11-3|20|TRBD1
CASSLPPRTGALSATGELFF
TGTGCCAGCAGCCTCCCCCCCCGGACAGGGGCTCTCTCGGCCACCGGGGAGCTGTTTTTT
>TRBJ1-5|NA|TRBV4-3|14|NA
CASSLSAVIQPQHF
TGCGCCAGCAGCTTATCCGCGGTCATTCAGCCCCAGCATTTT
>TRBJ2-3|once|TRBV27|15|NA
CASSSLGGSTDTQYF
TGTGCCAGCAGTTCCCTGGGGGGTAGCACAGATACGCAGTATTTT
>TRBJ2-3|NA|TRBV15|15|TRBD1
CATSSRQGASDTQYF
TGTGCCACCAGCAGCAGACAGGGGGCCTCTGATACGCAGTATTTT
>TRBJ1-3|once|TRBV4-3|18|NA
CASSQDPVRVLSGNTIYF
TGCGCCAGCAGCCAAGATCCGGTCCGGGTGCTCTCTGGAAACACCATATATTTT
>TRBJ2-3|NA|TRBV6-5|15|NA
CASSSTRRRTDTQYF
TGTGCCAGCAGTTCCACCAGGAGGCGCACAGATACGCAGTATTTT
>TRBJ2-7|few|TRBV2|18|NA
CASSEISPDRAGGYEQYF
TGTGCCAGCAGTGAGATCAGCCCGGACAGGGCCGGGGGGTACGAGCAGTACTTC
>TRBJ2-7|NA|TRBV5-1|15|NA
CASSFLVGSSYEQYF
TGCGCCAGCAGCTTCTTGGTGGGGAGCTCCTACGAGCAGTACTTC
>TRBJ2-7|NA|TRBV30|12|NA
CAWSAQGYEQYF
TGTGCCTGGAGTGCCCAGGGCTACGAGCAGTACTTC
>TRBJ2-1|NA|TRBV13|16|NA
CASSSTGYSSYNEQFF
TGTGCCAGCAGCTCTACCGGCTACAGCTCCTACAATGAGCAGTTCTTC
>TRBJ1-2|NA|TRBV18|15|NA
CASSPGPGQNYGYTF
TGTGCCAGCTCACCGGGGCCGGGACAAAACTATGGCTACACCTTC
>TRBJ1-2|NA|TRBV4-2|17|TRBD1
CASSQGEGGETNYGYTF
TGTGCCAGCAGCCAAGGCGAAGGGGGCGAGACTAACTATGGCTACACCTTC
>TRBJ1-2|NA|TRBV5-4|13|NA
CASSLSGGVGYTF
TGTGCCAGCAGCTTATCGGGGGGAGTCGGCTACACCTTC
>TRBJ1-5|NA|TRBV6-5|15|NA
CASSRAGDSNQPQHF
TGTGCCAGCAGCCGAGCGGGAGATAGCAATCAGCCCCAGCATTTT
>TRBJ2-1|NA|TRBV6-4|13|TRBD2
CASSDSTSERQFF
TGTGCCAGCAGTGACTCTACTAGCGAGAGGCAGTTCTTC
>TRBJ2-3|NA|TRBV7-6|15|TRBD2
CASSLDPTSSGTQYF
TGTGCCAGCAGCTTAGACCCGACTAGCTCTGGTACGCAGTATTTT
>TRBJ2-4|NA|TRBV27|16|NA
CASSLLGVLAKNIQYF
TGTGCCAGCAGTTTACTGGGAGTCCTAGCCAAAAACATTCAGTACTTC
>TRBJ1-1|NA|TRBV6-5|13|NA
CASSYGEGGRAFF
TGTGCCAGCAGTTACGGTGAGGGGGGGCGAGCTTTCTTT
>TRBJ2-3|NA|TRBV27|15|TRBD2
CASRKNSGTPDTQYF
TGTGCCAGCAGGAAAAATAGCGGGACCCCAGATACGCAGTATTTT
>TRBJ2-7|NA|TRBV20-1|10|NA
CSAILYEQYF
TGCAGTGCTATTCTTTACGAGCAGTACTTC
>TRBJ2-3|NA|TRBV7-9|13|NA
CASSFRDTDTQYF
TGTGCCAGCAGCTTCCGGGACACAGATACGCAGTATTTT
>TRBJ2-7|NA|TRBV28|14|NA
CASSQTGSPYEQYF
TGTGCCAGCAGTCAAACAGGGTCCCCCTACGAGCAGTACTTC